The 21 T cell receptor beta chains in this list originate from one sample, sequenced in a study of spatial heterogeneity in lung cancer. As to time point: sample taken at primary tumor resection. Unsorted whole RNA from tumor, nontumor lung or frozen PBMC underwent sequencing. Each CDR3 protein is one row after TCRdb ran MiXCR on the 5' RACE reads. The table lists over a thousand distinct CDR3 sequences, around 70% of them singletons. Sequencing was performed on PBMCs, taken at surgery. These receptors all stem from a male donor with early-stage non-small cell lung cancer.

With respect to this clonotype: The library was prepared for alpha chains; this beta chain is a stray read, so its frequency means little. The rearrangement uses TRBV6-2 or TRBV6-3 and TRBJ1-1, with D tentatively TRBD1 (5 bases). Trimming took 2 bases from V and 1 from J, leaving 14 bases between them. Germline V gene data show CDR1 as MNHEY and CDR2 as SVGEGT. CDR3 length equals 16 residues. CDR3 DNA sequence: TGTGCCAGCAGTTACGGTCCAGGGTATACGAACACTGAAGCTTTCTTT. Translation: CASSYGPGYTNTEAFF.

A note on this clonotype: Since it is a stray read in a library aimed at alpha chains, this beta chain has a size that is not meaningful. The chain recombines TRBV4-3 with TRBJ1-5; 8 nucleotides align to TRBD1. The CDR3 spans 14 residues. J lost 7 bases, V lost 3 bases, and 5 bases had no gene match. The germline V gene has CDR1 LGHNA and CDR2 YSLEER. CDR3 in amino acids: CASSQQTGDQPQHF. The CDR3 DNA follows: TGCGCCAGCAGCCAGCAGACAGGGGACCAGCCCCAGCATTTT.

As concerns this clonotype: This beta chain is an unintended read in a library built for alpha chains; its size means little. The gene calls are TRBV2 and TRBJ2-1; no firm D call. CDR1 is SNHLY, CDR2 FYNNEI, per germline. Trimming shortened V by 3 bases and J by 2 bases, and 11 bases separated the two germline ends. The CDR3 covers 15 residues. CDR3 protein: CASSEGLHAYNEQFF. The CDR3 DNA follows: TGTGCCAGCAGTGAGGGTCTACACGCCTACAATGAGCAGTTCTTC.

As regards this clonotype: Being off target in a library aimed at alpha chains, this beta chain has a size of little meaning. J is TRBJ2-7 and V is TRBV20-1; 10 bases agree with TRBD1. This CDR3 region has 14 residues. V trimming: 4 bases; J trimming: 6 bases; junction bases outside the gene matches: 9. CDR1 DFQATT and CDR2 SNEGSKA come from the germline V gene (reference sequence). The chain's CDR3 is CSAIPGQGIGEQYF. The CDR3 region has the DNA TGCAGTGCTATACCGGGACAGGGGATAGGCGAGCAGTACTTC.

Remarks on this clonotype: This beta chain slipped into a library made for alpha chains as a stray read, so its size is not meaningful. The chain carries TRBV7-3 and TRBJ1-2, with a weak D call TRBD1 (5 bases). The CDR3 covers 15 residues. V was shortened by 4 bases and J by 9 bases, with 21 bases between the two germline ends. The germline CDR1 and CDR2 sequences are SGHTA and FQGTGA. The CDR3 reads CASSSHTTAAKSYTF. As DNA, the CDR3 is TGTGCCAGCAGCTCACACACGACAGCGGCTAAGAGCTACACCTTC.

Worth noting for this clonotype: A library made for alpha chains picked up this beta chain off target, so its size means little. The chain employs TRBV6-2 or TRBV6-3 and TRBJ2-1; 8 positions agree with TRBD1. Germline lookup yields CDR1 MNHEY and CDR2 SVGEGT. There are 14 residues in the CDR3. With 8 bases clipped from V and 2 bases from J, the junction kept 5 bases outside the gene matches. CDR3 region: CASETGQAYNEQFF. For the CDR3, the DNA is TGTGCCAGCGAGACGGGACAGGCCTACAATGAGCAGTTCTTC.

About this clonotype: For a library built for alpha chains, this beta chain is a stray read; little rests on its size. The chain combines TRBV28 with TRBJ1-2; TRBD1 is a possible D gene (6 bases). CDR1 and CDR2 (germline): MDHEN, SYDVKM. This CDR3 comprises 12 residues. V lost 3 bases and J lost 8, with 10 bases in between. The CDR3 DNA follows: TGTGCCAGCAGTTTTTACAGGGACGGCTACACCTTC. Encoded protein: CASSFYRDGYTF.

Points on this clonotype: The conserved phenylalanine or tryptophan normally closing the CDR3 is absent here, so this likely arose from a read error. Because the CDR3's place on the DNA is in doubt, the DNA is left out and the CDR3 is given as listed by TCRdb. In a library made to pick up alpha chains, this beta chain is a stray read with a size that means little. The CDR3 is CASGMDSNL. The chain couples TRBV2 to TRBJ2-7. Per the germline V gene, CDR1 is SNHLY and CDR2 is FYNNEI. The length of the CDR3 is 9 amino acids, counting both ends.

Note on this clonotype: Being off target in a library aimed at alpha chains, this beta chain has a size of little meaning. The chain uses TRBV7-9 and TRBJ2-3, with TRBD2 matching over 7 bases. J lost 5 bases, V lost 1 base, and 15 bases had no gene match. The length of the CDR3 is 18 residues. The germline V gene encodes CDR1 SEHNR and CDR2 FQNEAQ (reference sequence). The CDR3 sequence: CASSLGDLGGSREDTQYF. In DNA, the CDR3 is TGTGCCAGCAGCTTAGGGGATTTAGGCGGGAGCCGCGAAGATACGCAGTATTTT. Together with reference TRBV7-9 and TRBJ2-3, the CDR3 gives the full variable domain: DTGVSQNPRHKITKRGQNVTFRCDPISEHNRLYWYRQTLGQGPEFLTYFQNEAQLEKSRLLSDRFSAERPKGSFSTLEIQRTEQGDSAMYLCASSLGDLGGSREDTQYFGPGTRLTVL.

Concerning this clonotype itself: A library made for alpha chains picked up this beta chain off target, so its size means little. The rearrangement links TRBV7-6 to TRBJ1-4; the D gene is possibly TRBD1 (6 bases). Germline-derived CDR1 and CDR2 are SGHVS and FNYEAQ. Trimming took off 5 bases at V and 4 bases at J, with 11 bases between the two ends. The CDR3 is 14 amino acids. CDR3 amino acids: CASSLQGGNEKLFF. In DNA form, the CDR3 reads TGTGCCAGCAGCCTACAGGGTGGTAATGAAAAACTGTTTTTT.

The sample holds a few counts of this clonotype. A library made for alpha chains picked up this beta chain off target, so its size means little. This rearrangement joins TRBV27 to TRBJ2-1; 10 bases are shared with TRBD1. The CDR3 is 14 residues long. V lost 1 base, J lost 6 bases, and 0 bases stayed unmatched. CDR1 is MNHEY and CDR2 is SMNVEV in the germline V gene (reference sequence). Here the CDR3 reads CASSLWTGGNEQFF. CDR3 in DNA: TGTGCCAGCAGTTTATGGACAGGGGGCAATGAGCAGTTCTTC.

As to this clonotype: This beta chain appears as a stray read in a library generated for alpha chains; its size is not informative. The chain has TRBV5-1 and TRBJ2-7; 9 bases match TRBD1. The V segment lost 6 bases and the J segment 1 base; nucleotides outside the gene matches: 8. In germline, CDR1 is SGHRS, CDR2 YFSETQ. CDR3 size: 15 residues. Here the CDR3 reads CASKGGGTGSYEQYF. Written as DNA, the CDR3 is TGCGCCAGCAAGGGTGGAGGGACAGGGTCCTACGAGCAGTACTTC.

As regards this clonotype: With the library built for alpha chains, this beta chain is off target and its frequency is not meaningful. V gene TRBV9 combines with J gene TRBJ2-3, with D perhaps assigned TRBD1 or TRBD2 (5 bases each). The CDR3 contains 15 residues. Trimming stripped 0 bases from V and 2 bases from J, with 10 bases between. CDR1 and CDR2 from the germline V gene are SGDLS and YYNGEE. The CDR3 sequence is CASSVVPGLTDTQYF. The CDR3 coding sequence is TGTGCCAGCAGCGTAGTGCCGGGGCTCACAGATACGCAGTATTTT.

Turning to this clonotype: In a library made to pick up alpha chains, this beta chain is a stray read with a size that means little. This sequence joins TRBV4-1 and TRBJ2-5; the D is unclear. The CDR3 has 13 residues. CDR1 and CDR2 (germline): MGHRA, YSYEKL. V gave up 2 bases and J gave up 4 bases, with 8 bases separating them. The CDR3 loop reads CASSQIGRETQYF. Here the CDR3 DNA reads TGCGCCAGCAGCCAAATAGGGCGAGAGACCCAGTACTTC.

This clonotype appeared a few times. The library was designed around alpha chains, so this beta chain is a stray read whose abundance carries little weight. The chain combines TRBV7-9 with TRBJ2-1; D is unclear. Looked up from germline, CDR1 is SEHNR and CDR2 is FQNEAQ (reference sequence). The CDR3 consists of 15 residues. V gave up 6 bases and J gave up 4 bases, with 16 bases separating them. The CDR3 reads CASSTDTQIYNEQFF. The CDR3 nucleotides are TGTGCCAGCAGTACCGACACACAGATATACAATGAGCAGTTCTTC. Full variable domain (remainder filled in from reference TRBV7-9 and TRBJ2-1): DTGVSQNPRHKITKRGQNVTFRCDPISEHNRLYWYRQTLGQGPEFLTYFQNEAQLEKSRLLSDRFSAERPKGSFSTLEIQRTEQGDSAMYLCASSTDTQIYNEQFFGPGTRLTVL.

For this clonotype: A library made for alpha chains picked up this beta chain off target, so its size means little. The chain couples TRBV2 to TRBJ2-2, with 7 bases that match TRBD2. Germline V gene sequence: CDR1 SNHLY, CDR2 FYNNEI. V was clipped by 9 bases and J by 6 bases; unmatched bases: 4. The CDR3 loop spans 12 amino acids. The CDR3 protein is CARARGAGELFF. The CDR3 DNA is TGTGCCAGAGCACGGGGGGCCGGGGAGCTGTTTTTT.

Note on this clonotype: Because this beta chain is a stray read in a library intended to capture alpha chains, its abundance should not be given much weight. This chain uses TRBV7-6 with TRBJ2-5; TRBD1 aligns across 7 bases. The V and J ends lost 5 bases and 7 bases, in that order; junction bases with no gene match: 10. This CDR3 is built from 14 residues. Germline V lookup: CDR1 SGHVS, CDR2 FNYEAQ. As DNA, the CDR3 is TGTGCCAGCAGCGAAGGACAGGAGACGGGGACCCAGTACTTC. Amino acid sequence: CASSEGQETGTQYF.

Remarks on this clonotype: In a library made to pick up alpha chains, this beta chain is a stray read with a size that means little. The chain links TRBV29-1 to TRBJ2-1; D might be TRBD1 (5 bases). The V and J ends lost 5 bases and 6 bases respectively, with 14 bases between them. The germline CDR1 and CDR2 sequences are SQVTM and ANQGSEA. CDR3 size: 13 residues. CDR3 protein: CSVSPTAINEQFF. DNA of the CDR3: TGCAGCGTTTCCCCGACAGCAATCAATGAGCAGTTCTTC.

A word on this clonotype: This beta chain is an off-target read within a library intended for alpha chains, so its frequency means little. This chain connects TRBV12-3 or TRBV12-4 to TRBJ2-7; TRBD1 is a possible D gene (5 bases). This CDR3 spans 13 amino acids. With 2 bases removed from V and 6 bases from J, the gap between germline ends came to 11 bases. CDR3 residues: CASSLKGSSEQYF. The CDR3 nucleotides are TGTGCCAGCAGTTTAAAGGGGTCGAGCGAGCAGTACTTC.

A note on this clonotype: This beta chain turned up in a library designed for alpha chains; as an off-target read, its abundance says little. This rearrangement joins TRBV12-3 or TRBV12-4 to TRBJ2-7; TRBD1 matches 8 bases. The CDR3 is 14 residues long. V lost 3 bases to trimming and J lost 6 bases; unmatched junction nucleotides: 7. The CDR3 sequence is CASSFFRGHFEQYF. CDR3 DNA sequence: TGTGCCAGCAGTTTTTTCAGGGGGCATTTCGAGCAGTACTTC.

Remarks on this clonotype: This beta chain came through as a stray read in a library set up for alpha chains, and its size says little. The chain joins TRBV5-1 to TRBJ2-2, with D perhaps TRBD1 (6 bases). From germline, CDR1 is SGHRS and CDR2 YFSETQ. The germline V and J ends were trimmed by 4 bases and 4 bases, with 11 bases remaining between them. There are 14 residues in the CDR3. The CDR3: CASSPETGTGELFF. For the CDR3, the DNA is TGCGCCAGCAGCCCGGAGACAGGCACCGGGGAGCTGTTTTTT.